Shown below are 14 T cell receptor beta chains from a single sample sequenced in a study of cytomegalovirus exposure and HLA in healthy donors. PCR was performed using 60 Vbeta and 13 Jbeta primers. Clones were sequenced by immunoSEQ multiplex PCR, and TCRdb holds only the in-frame ones, with some missing. Found here are approximately 78,000 clones, 65% to 80% of them singletons; the top ten hold less than 25%. Sequences were obtained from PBMCs. The receptors come from a man aged 35 to 55 in good health and CMV-seropositive.

The rearrangement uses TRBV30 and TRBJ2-7; 7 bases agree with TRBD2. The CDR3 runs 13 residues. The V gene end was trimmed by 2 bases and the J gene end by 4 bases; junction bases not matched to a gene: 5. Germline lookup yields CDR1 GTSNPN and CDR2 SVGIG (reference sequence). CDR3 amino acids: CAWSIGLGYEQYF. The CDR3 DNA is TGTGCCTGGAGTATCGGACTAGGGTACGAGCAGTACTTC. The variable domain in full, completed from reference TRBV30 and TRBJ2-7, reads SQTIHQWPATLVQPVGSPLSLECTVEGTSNPNLYWYRQAAGRGLQLLFYSVGIGQISSEVPQNLSASRPQDRQFILSSKKLLLSDSGFYLCAWSIGLGYEQYFGPGTRLTVT.

The genes are TRBV5-1 and TRBJ1-1, with D possibly TRBD1 on 5 matching bases. Germline CDR1 SGHRS, CDR2 YFSETQ. This CDR3 is 12 amino acids long. Trimming removed 4 bases from V and 2 bases from J, with 6 bases in between. The CDR3 coding sequence is TGCGCCAGCAGCGACAGTAACACTGAAGCTTTCTTT. Its translation: CASSDSNTEAFF. Together with reference TRBV5-1 and TRBJ1-1, the CDR3 gives the full variable domain: KAGVTQTPRYLIKTRGQQVTLSCSPISGHRSVSWYQQTPGQGLQFLFEYFSETQRNKGNFPGRFSGRQFSNSRSEMNVSTLELGDSALYLCASSDSNTEAFFGQGTRLTVV.

Concerning this clone itself: Other DNA sequences of this sample code for an identical CDR3. CDR3 DNA: TGTGCCTGGAGACAACCATCCAACTATGGCTACACCTTC. Protein product: CAWRQPSNYGYTF. The chain has TRBV30 and TRBJ1-2; no definite D call. V was shortened by 3 bases and J by 2 bases, with 10 bases between the two germline ends. The length of the CDR3 is 13 residues. Germline lookup yields CDR1 GTSNPN and CDR2 SVGIG (reference sequence).

The V gene is TRBV2, the J gene TRBJ1-1; D call uncertain. Trimming pared 4 bases from V and 4 bases from J, leaving 10 bases between. Per the germline V gene, CDR1 is SNHLY and CDR2 is FYNNEI. The CDR3 is 13 amino acids. The CDR3: CASSGEVGTEAFF. CDR3 bases: TGTGCCAGCAGTGGGGAGGTTGGCACTGAAGCTTTCTTT.

This clone came up a few times. Other nucleotide sequences in the sample specify the same CDR3. V usage is TRBV7-9 and J usage is TRBJ2-1, with 12 bases lining up with TRBD2. The CDR3 extends over 15 amino acids. Germline trimming cut 2 bases from V and 6 bases from J; bases unmatched to any gene: 2. Germline V lookup: CDR1 SEHNR, CDR2 FQNEAQ (reference sequence). The CDR3 loop is CASSLLAGGINEQFF. Here the CDR3 DNA reads TGTGCCAGCAGCTTACTAGCGGGGGGGATCAATGAGCAGTTCTTC.

This clone occurred once. The chain recombines TRBV5-6 with TRBJ1-2; 7 bases match TRBD1. Unmatched junction bases numbered 13, after V lost 4 bases and J lost 7 bases. There are 15 residues in the CDR3. CDR1 is SGHDT, CDR2 YYEEEE, per germline. CDR3 in DNA: TGTGCCAGCAGCCAACGCGAGGGGGCTTATGGTGGCTACACCTTC. Translated: CASSQREGAYGGYTF.

In its sample, this clone was seen a few times. The gene calls are TRBV18 and TRBJ1-6; D is undetermined. This CDR3 has 16 amino acids. The germline CDR1 and CDR2 sequences are KGHSH and LQKENI. The V and J ends lost 6 bases and 6 bases respectively, with 18 bases between them. As DNA, the CDR3 is TGTGCCAGCTCGCCCCCTCGACGTGAGGGTAATTCACCCCTCCACTTT. It codes for CASSPPRREGNSPLHF.

The rearrangement uses TRBV6-5 and TRBJ2-1, with D uncertain. Germline V gives CDR1 MNHEY, CDR2 SVGAGI. V was cut by 2 bases and J by 0 bases, with 11 bases left in between. This CDR3 has 16 residues. CDR3 in amino acids: CASSYTDTSSYNEQFF. The CDR3 coding sequence is TGTGCCAGCAGTTACACCGACACAAGCTCCTACAATGAGCAGTTCTTC.

The chain joins TRBV15 to TRBJ2-1; TRBD2 is a possible D gene (5 bases). Trimming pared 0 bases from V and 2 bases from J, leaving 11 bases between. The CDR3 totals 16 residues. Germline V CDR1 and CDR2: LNHNV, YYDKDF (reference sequence). The CDR3 spells CATSRDTRGAYNEQFF. CDR3 in DNA: TGTGCCACCAGCAGAGATACACGGGGAGCCTACAATGAGCAGTTCTTC.

This rearrangement joins TRBV18 to TRBJ2-5; D is uncertain. Germline lookup yields CDR1 KGHSH and CDR2 LQKENI. V was shortened by 3 bases and J by 3 bases, with 5 bases between the two germline ends. This CDR3 region has 12 residues. CDR3 protein: CASSPYKETQYF. The DNA for the CDR3 is TGTGCCAGCTCACCTTATAAAGAGACCCAGTACTTC.

This sequence joins TRBV28 and TRBJ1-2, with 9 bases that match TRBD1. V lost 2 bases to trimming and J lost 8 bases; unmatched junction nucleotides: 6. Germline V gives CDR1 MDHEN, CDR2 SYDVKM. The CDR3 covers 14 residues. The CDR3 spells CASSLVGQGQGYTF. The CDR3 DNA reads as TGTGCCAGCAGTTTAGTCGGACAGGGGCAGGGCTACACCTTC.

The chain combines TRBV2 with TRBJ1-3; no firm D call. Germline V lookup: CDR1 SNHLY, CDR2 FYNNEI. Deletions cut 3 bases from V and 0 bases from J, with 9 bases between. This CDR3 spans 15 amino acids. CDR3 DNA: TGTGCCAGCAGTGAGACTTCGAGCTCTGGAAACACCATATATTTT. Residues: CASSETSSSGNTIYF.

The rearrangement links TRBV18 to TRBJ1-1; 7 bases align to TRBD1. The V and J ends lost 4 bases and 6 bases, in that order; junction bases with no gene match: 8. This CDR3 has 14 residues. Germline CDR1 and CDR2: KGHSH and LQKENI. CDR3 sequence: CASSHRDSTPEAFF. The DNA for the CDR3 is TGTGCCAGCTCACACCGGGACAGTACCCCTGAAGCTTTCTTT.

The gene calls are TRBV11-3 and TRBJ2-3; possible D gene TRBD2, 6 bases. With 0 bases removed from V and 2 bases from J, the gap between germline ends came to 15 bases. The CDR3 loop spans 17 amino acids. The germline gives CDR1 SGHNT, CDR2 YENEEA. The CDR3 loop reads CASSLEGRWGDTDTQYF. The CDR3 DNA is TGTGCCAGCAGCTTAGAGGGTCGTTGGGGGGACACAGATACGCAGTATTTT.